Below are 22 T cell receptor beta chains sequenced from a single sample in a study of blood T cell repertoires in COVID-19. TCRdb's table, derived via immunoSEQ multiplex PCR, lists solely in-frame clones and lacks some. The sample carries a few hundred thousand clones, under 90% recorded once. Input material: peripheral blood. The source of these receptors is a woman of 80 years or more with acute or convalescent COVID-19.

The chain has TRBV10-2 and TRBJ1-2, with 9 positions matching TRBD1. Trimming removed 6 bases from V and 8 bases from J; junction bases left unmatched: 10. CDR1 is WSHSY and CDR2 is SAAADI in the germline V gene. This CDR3 spans 14 amino acids. CDR3 coding DNA: TGCGCCAGCAGAAAGGAGGGACAGGGTGGCGGCTACACCTTC. Amino acids: CASRKEGQGGGYTF.

This rearrangement joins TRBV4-2 to TRBJ1-2, with D perhaps matching TRBD1 (6 bases). Germline lookup yields CDR1 LGHNA and CDR2 YNFKEQ. CDR3 length: 15 residues. Trimming cost V 0 bases and J 0 bases, with 8 bases left between them. The chain's CDR3 is CASSQEGQANYGYTF. CDR3 DNA sequence: TGTGCCAGCAGCCAAGAGGGACAAGCTAACTATGGCTACACCTTC.

In DNA, the CDR3 is TGTGCCAGCACCCCCTACGGGGACTTGTCTTTCTTT. It codes for CASTPYGDLSFF. The chain carries TRBV28 and TRBJ1-1, with D possibly TRBD1 on 5 matching bases. This CDR3 contains 12 residues. V was pared by 7 bases and J by 12 bases, with 18 bases between. Germline V CDR1 and CDR2: MDHEN, SYDVKM. Full variable domain (missing parts from reference TRBV28 and TRBJ1-1): DVKVTQSSRYLVKRTGEKVFLECVQDMDHENMFWYRQDPGLGLRLIYFSYDVKMKEKGDIPEGYSVSREKKERFSLILESASTNQTSMYLCASTPYGDLSFFGQGTRLTVV.

The chain is built from TRBV2 and TRBJ1-6; D gene ambiguous. The CDR3 sequence is 13 residues long. Per the germline V gene, CDR1 is SNHLY and CDR2 is FYNNEI. V dropped 6 bases and J dropped 4 bases, with 7 bases sitting between them. The CDR3 region is CASRVTYNSPLHF. Here the CDR3 DNA reads TGTGCCAGCAGGGTCACTTATAATTCACCCCTCCACTTT.

The V gene is TRBV25-1, the J gene TRBJ2-3; D might be TRBD2 (6 bases). CDR1 and CDR2 (germline): MGHDK, SYGVNS. Trimming shortened V by 0 bases and J by 5 bases, and 9 bases separated the two germline ends. This CDR3 comprises 14 residues. CDR3 DNA: TGTGCCAGCAGTGAATATGGAGGGAGAGATACGCAGTATTTT. It specifies CASSEYGGRDTQYF.

This sequence joins TRBV5-1 and TRBJ1-4, with D perhaps matching TRBD1 (5 bases). V lost 0 bases to trimming and J lost 7 bases, with 13 bases between them. Germline CDR1 reads SGHRS; CDR2 reads YFSETQ. The CDR3 consists of 15 residues. The CDR3 protein is CASSLEGVPFEKLFF. The CDR3 DNA follows: TGCGCCAGCAGCTTGGAAGGGGTGCCGTTTGAAAAACTGTTTTTT. The full variable domain, completed using reference TRBV5-1 and TRBJ1-4, is KAGVTQTPRYLIKTRGQQVTLSCSPISGHRSVSWYQQTPGQGLQFLFEYFSETQRNKGNFPGRFSGRQFSNSRSEMNVSTLELGDSALYLCASSLEGVPFEKLFFGSGTQLSVL.

The chain couples TRBV4-2 to TRBJ2-7, with a weak D call TRBD1 (6 bases). CDR3 length: 16 amino acids. Germline CDR1 and CDR2: LGHNA and YNFKEQ. V was pared by 0 bases and J by 0 bases, with 12 bases between. CDR3 protein: CASSQDRTQGSYEQYF. CDR3 nucleotide sequence: TGTGCCAGCAGCCAAGATAGGACACAGGGCTCCTACGAGCAGTACTTC.

The chain is built from TRBV5-1 and TRBJ2-7; 7 positions agree with TRBD2. V gave up 4 bases and J gave up 7 bases; unmatched junction bases: 8. Germline-derived CDR1 and CDR2 are SGHRS and YFSETQ. The CDR3 is 13 residues long. Here the CDR3 reads CASSLGGSWEQYF. In DNA form, the CDR3 reads TGCGCCAGCAGCCTGGGAGGGAGTTGGGAGCAGTACTTC. The whole variable domain, remainder taken from reference TRBV5-1 and TRBJ2-7, is KAGVTQTPRYLIKTRGQQVTLSCSPISGHRSVSWYQQTPGQGLQFLFEYFSETQRNKGNFPGRFSGRQFSNSRSEMNVSTLELGDSALYLCASSLGGSWEQYFGPGTRLTVT.

The chain is built from TRBV5-6 and TRBJ1-1; D not certain. Trimming shortened V by 1 base and J by 4 bases, and 11 bases separated the two germline ends. This CDR3 contains 14 residues. CDR1 is SGHDT and CDR2 is YYEEEE in the germline V gene. In DNA form, the CDR3 reads TGTGCCAGCAGCTTGCTGGACTTCGGCACTGAAGCTTTCTTT. It translates to CASSLLDFGTEAFF. The complete variable domain, with remaining parts taken from reference TRBV5-6 and TRBJ1-1, reads DAGVTQSPTHLIKTRGQQVTLRCSPKSGHDTVSWYQQALGQGPQFIFQYYEEEERQRGNFPDRFSGHQFPNYSSELNVNALLLGDSALYLCASSLLDFGTEAFFGQGTRLTVV.

The V gene is TRBV12-3 or TRBV12-4, the J gene TRBJ2-3; no clear D. The CDR3 extends over 11 amino acids. V lost 6 bases to trimming and J lost 8 bases, with 9 bases between them. DNA of the CDR3: TGTGCCAGCAGCTCAGGTGCTACGCAGTATTTT. As protein: CASSSGATQYF.

The V call is TRBV24-1, the J call TRBJ2-3; no definite D call. Germline values: CDR1 KGHDR, CDR2 SFDVKD. The CDR3 consists of 11 residues. The V and J ends lost 3 bases and 13 bases respectively, with 10 bases between them. DNA of the CDR3: TGTGCCACCAGTGATCCCCGCGGCAAGTATTTT. Translated, it gives CATSDPRGKYF.

This sequence joins TRBV19 and TRBJ1-1; no definite D call. CDR3 length: 15 residues. The V gene's germline CDR1 is LNHDA and CDR2 SQIVND (reference sequence). Trimming cost V 3 bases and J 1 base, with 12 bases left between them. Here the CDR3 DNA reads TGTGCCAGTAGTATGGTTAAAGCACCGAACACTGAAGCTTTCTTT. Its translation is CASSMVKAPNTEAFF.

The chain links TRBV6-5 to TRBJ1-1, with TRBD1 identical over 7 bases. In germline, CDR1 is MNHEY, CDR2 SVGAGI. CDR3 length: 14 amino acids. Trimming took 5 bases from V and 1 from J; bases not matched to a gene: 4. The CDR3 DNA is TGTGCCAGCAGTATCGACAGGGAGAACACTGAAGCTTTCTTT. This encodes CASSIDRENTEAFF.

The table lists this clone with a count of one. V and J are TRBV15 and TRBJ1-1, with 9 bases matching TRBD1. V lost 4 bases and J lost 10; bases outside the gene matches: 16. CDR1 and CDR2 from the germline V gene are LNHNV and YYDKDF (reference sequence). The CDR3 covers 16 residues. The CDR3 coding sequence is TGTGCCACCAGCAAAGAAGGCCTCTCGGGACAGGGTGTAGCTTTCTTT. Amino acid sequence: CATSKEGLSGQGVAFF.

The rearrangement links TRBV7-2 to TRBJ2-3; TRBD1 might be the D (7 bases). The V gene's germline CDR1 is SGHTA and CDR2 FQGNSA. The CDR3 spans 16 residues. Trimming removed 5 bases at V and 5 bases at J, with 20 bases between. CDR3 DNA sequence: TGTGCCAGCAGCCAAGCCAACCAGGGGGGAAGAGATACGCAGTATTTT. This sequence encodes CASSQANQGGRDTQYF.

This chain links TRBV7-3 with TRBJ2-2; TRBD2 matches 7 bases. The CDR3 length is 15 residues. Trimming cost V 5 bases and J 0 bases; bases outside gene matches: 3. CDR1 SGHTA and CDR2 FQGTGA come from the germline V gene. CDR3 in amino acids: CASSRAGPNTGELFF. The CDR3 nucleotides are TGTGCCAGCAGCCGAGCGGGGCCGAACACCGGGGAGCTGTTTTTT.

The chain joins TRBV12-3 or TRBV12-4 to TRBJ1-3; no firm D call. The CDR3 totals 11 residues. Between the trimmed V and J ends, which lost 3 bases and 11 bases, there was a span of 8 bases. In DNA, the CDR3 is TGTGCCAGCAGTTTTTTGGGAGCCATATATTTT. The encoded protein is CASSFLGAIYF.

This clone turned up a few times. The chain has TRBV20-1 and TRBJ2-7, with D maybe TRBD2 (6 bases). CDR1 DFQATT and CDR2 SNEGSKA come from the germline V gene (reference sequence). The length of the CDR3 is 11 residues. Trimming removed 6 bases at V and 4 bases at J, with 10 bases between. The CDR3, as DNA: TGCAGTGCAACCCGGGGGTACGAGCAGTACTTC. Translated, it gives CSATRGYEQYF.

The chain couples TRBV7-9 to TRBJ2-7; 7 bases fit TRBD2. CDR1 and CDR2 (germline): SEHNR, FQNEAQ (reference sequence). This CDR3 has 13 residues. After removal of 0 bases from V and 9 bases from J, the junction contained 5 bases not matched to a gene. This CDR3 is CASSLAGGSGQYF. CDR3 DNA: TGTGCCAGCAGCTTAGCGGGGGGGTCCGGGCAGTACTTC.

This chain connects TRBV7-2 to TRBJ2-1; tentative D call: TRBD2 (5 bases). The length of the CDR3 is 16 residues. V shed 4 bases and J shed 4 bases, with 17 bases lying between them. Germline V lookup: CDR1 SGHTA, CDR2 FQGNSA. The DNA for the CDR3 is TGTGCCAGCAGCTCCGAATCACTAGGGATATACAATGAGCAGTTCTTC. Its translation: CASSSESLGIYNEQFF.

This chain connects TRBV7-2 to TRBJ2-5; 10 bases match TRBD2. This CDR3 has 17 amino acids. J lost 10 bases, V lost 1 base, and 15 bases had no gene match. Germline lookup yields CDR1 SGHTA and CDR2 FQGNSA. The CDR3 protein is CASSLGAALAGESVQYF. In DNA, the CDR3 is TGTGCCAGCAGCTTAGGGGCGGCCCTAGCGGGGGAGTCCGTCCAGTACTTC.

The genes are TRBV19 and TRBJ1-2; 10 positions match TRBD1. The CDR3 covers 15 residues. Per germline, CDR1 LNHDA and CDR2 SQIVND (reference sequence). V trimming: 5 bases; J trimming: 4 bases; junction bases outside the gene matches: 7. This CDR3 reads CASSPDRGRGYGYTF. The CDR3 DNA is TGTGCCAGTAGTCCAGACAGGGGGCGCGGCTATGGCTACACCTTC.